This is a list of T cell receptor beta chains from one sample in a study of blood T cell repertoires in COVID-19. The data were produced by immunoSEQ multiplex PCR, yet TCRdb's version contains in-frame clones alone and is incomplete. The sample gives more than 300,000 clones, about 89% of which show up once; more than 9% is in the top ten. Sequencing input: peripheral blood. Source of these receptors: a woman aged 30 to 39 with COVID-19, enrolled during active disease. The CDR3 runs from the conserved cysteine through the conserved F or W. The D gene is left open where the match is weak. The size of a clone is reported for some rows only, either as once, few or many, or as a class for expanded clones.

J gene,clone size,V gene,D gene,CDR3 DNA,CDR3 protein
TRBJ1-1,once,TRBV6-5,NA,TGTGCCAGCAGTAGGGGGGGCGGGAACACTGAAGCTTTCTTT,CASSRGGGNTEAFF
TRBJ2-7,NA,TRBV19,NA,TGTGCCAGTAGCTCACCAGACAGGACCTACGAGCAGTACTTC,CASSSPDRTYEQYF
TRBJ2-7,NA,TRBV29-1,TRBD1,TGCAGCGGCTCTACAGGGGACGAGCAGTACTTC,CSGSTGDEQYF
TRBJ1-5,few,TRBV4-2,NA,TGTGCCAGCAGCCAAGATACTAGCGGGAACCAGCATTTT,CASSQDTSGNQHF
TRBJ2-4,NA,TRBV27,NA,TGTGCCAGCAGTTTTGGGGGGACCAAAAACATTCAGTACTTC,CASSFGGTKNIQYF
TRBJ1-5,NA,TRBV28,TRBD1,TGTGCCAGCAGGGACAGGGGGCTCCGTAGCAATCAGCCCCAGCATTTT,CASRDRGLRSNQPQHF
TRBJ2-3,NA,TRBV5-1,TRBD1,TGCGCCAGCAGCTTGGTGCAGGGGGCGGGTGCAGATACGCAGTATTTT,CASSLVQGAGADTQYF
TRBJ1-1,NA,TRBV28,NA,TGTGCCAGCAGACCCACAGGGATCAAGGTCGGTGTGAACACTGAAGCTTTCTTT,CASRPTGIKVGVNTEAFF
TRBJ2-3,NA,TRBV11-1,TRBD2,TGTGCCAGCAGCTTAAGACTAGCGCTGAGCACAGATACGCAGTATTTT,CASSLRLALSTDTQYF
TRBJ1-5,NA,TRBV4-3,TRBD1,TGCGCCAGCAGCCAGGACAGGAATAGCAATCAGCCCCAGCATTTT,CASSQDRNSNQPQHF
TRBJ1-2,NA,TRBV7-9,NA,TGTGCCAGCAGTCCTCGGGGGAACTATGGCTACACCTTC,CASSPRGNYGYTF
TRBJ2-7,NA,TRBV18,TRBD2,TGTGCCAGCTCACGGGGACTAGGGTTGAACGAGCAGTACTTC,CASSRGLGLNEQYF
TRBJ2-7,NA,TRBV6-2/TRBV6-3,NA,TGTGCCAGCAGCCGCGGCGGGCTAGCCACCTACGAGCAGTACTTC,CASSRGGLATYEQYF
TRBJ1-3,NA,TRBV28,NA,TGTGCCAGCAGTTTCTTCAGGGAATTTGGAAACACCATATATTTT,CASSFFREFGNTIYF
TRBJ2-2,NA,TRBV2,NA,TGTGCCAGCAGTACCCGGGTAGCCGGGGAGCTGTTTTTT,CASSTRVAGELFF
TRBJ1-5,once,TRBV27,NA,TGTGCCAGCTACACCCCGGGTGGCAGAAGCAATCAGCCCCAGCATTTT,CASYTPGGRSNQPQHF
TRBJ2-2,NA,TRBV7-3,TRBD2,TGTGCCAGCAGTATGGGTAGCGGGAGACCCGGGGAGCTGTTTTTT,CASSMGSGRPGELFF
TRBJ1-3,many,TRBV6-5,NA,TGTGCCAGCAGTAGGACAGACTCTGGAAACACCATATATTTT,CASSRTDSGNTIYF
TRBJ2-7,NA,TRBV9,NA,TGTGCCAGCAGCGTGGCCTCCGGGCAGGGCGAGCAGTACTTC,CASSVASGQGEQYF
TRBJ2-7,NA,TRBV28,NA,TGTGCCAGCAGTTTAAGGACAAGAATTTACGAGCAGTACTTC,CASSLRTRIYEQYF
TRBJ2-1,NA,TRBV9,TRBD2,TGTGCCAGCAGCGTCGCGGGGGACTCCTACAATGAGCAGTTCTTC,CASSVAGDSYNEQFF
TRBJ2-7,NA,TRBV2,NA,TGTGCCAGCACTGGTGAACTAGGCGAGCAGTACTTC,CASTGELGEQYF
TRBJ2-5,NA,TRBV20-1,NA,TGCAGTGCTAGTCCCTACCGCGCCAGGGTTCAGGAGACCCAGTACTTC,CSASPYRARVQETQYF
TRBJ1-6,few,TRBV28,NA,TGTGCCAGCAGTTTTAGAGGGAGACCCCTCCACTTT,CASSFRGRPLHF
TRBJ2-5,NA,TRBV24-1,TRBD1,TGTGCCACCAGTGACCCCCGGACAGGGTATCAAGAGACCCAGTACTTC,CATSDPRTGYQETQYF
TRBJ2-1,NA,TRBV10-3,TRBD2,TGTGCCTCCGAGCGGGAGGACTCCTCCTACAATGAGCAGTTCTTC,CASEREDSSYNEQFF
TRBJ1-2,NA,TRBV6-5,NA,TGTGCCAGCAGTTACTCTTCGTTAGGGGCCCCTGATGGCTACACCTTC,CASSYSSLGAPDGYTF
TRBJ2-3,NA,TRBV29-1,TRBD2,TGCAGCGTTGTTCCTAGCGGGAGGGTCACAGATACGCAGTATTTT,CSVVPSGRVTDTQYF
TRBJ2-7,NA,TRBV28,NA,TGTGCCAGCAGTAAATCCGGGGTCTTTCCCTACGAGCAGTACTTC,CASSKSGVFPYEQYF
TRBJ2-1,NA,TRBV6-7,NA,TGTGCCAGCAGTTACTCGGGGATGGGCCCGGGGGATGAGCAGTTCTTC,CASSYSGMGPGDEQFF
TRBJ2-2,NA,TRBV15,TRBD1,TGTGCCACCAGCAGAGACCCAGGGGGCAACACCGGGGAGCTGTTTTTT,CATSRDPGGNTGELFF
TRBJ1-4,NA,TRBV5-1,TRBD1,TGCGCCAGCAGCTTGGCCGGGACAGCGGTTTCCGAAAAACTGTTTTTT,CASSLAGTAVSEKLFF
TRBJ2-7,NA,TRBV2,TRBD1,TGTGCCATATCTCCGACAGGGGCGGGGGAGCAGTACTTC,CAISPTGAGEQYF
TRBJ1-1,NA,TRBV30,NA,TGTGCCTGGAGTGTAACACGGAACACTGAAGCTTTCTTT,CAWSVTRNTEAFF
TRBJ2-7,NA,TRBV18,TRBD1,TGTGCCAGCTCAGATCGGACAGGTGTAAACGAGCAGTACTTC,CASSDRTGVNEQYF
TRBJ2-1,NA,TRBV6-2/TRBV6-3,TRBD2,TGTGCCAGCAGTCCCGCTAGCGGGATTCGGTCCTACAATGAGCAGTTCTTC,CASSPASGIRSYNEQFF
TRBJ2-7,NA,TRBV19,NA,TGTGCCAGTAGTCTCGGCAGGGACTCCTACGAGCAGTACTTC,CASSLGRDSYEQYF
TRBJ2-7,NA,TRBV29-1,NA,TGCAGCGCCGCCGGGAGATTGAGTGGAGAGCAGTACTTC,CSAAGRLSGEQYF
TRBJ2-7,NA,TRBV6-4,NA,TGTGCCAGCAGCGCCTACGAGCAGTACTTC,CASSAYEQYF
TRBJ2-3,NA,TRBV5-1,TRBD2,TGCGCCAGCAGCCCGCCCCCTTCGGGAGCGGGGGCAGATACGCAGTATTTT,CASSPPPSGAGADTQYF
TRBJ2-3,NA,TRBV20-1,TRBD2,TGCAGTGCTAGTGTCGTCCGGGGCGGGAGGCAAGCAGATACGCAGTATTTT,CSASVVRGGRQADTQYF
TRBJ2-2,NA,TRBV4-3,NA,TGCGCCAGCAGCCCACAGGACCCGAACACCGGGGAGCTGTTTTTT,CASSPQDPNTGELFF
TRBJ2-5,NA,TRBV5-6,NA,TGTGCCAGCAGCTTGGGGTCTAACCTTAAAGAGACCCAGTACTTC,CASSLGSNLKETQYF